These 2 T cell receptor beta chains were all obtained from the same sample, sequenced in a study of beta chain features in type 1 diabetes. As every portion of the isolated RNA was reverse transcribed, the sequencing read expressed TCRB transcripts. Sequencing was performed with immunoSEQ multiplex PCR; in TCRdb, only in-frame clones are kept and a portion is missing. The sample has approximately 140,000 clones; roughly 10% are singletons. The sample taken for sequencing was central memory CD4+ T cells from blood. The receptors here all came from a woman between 35 and 50 years old in good health.

The chain links TRBV5-5 to TRBJ1-2; 9 nucleotides align to TRBD1. The junction had 4 bases not matched to a gene; V was cut back by 2 bases and J by 2 bases. The CDR3 consists of 15 residues. The germline gives CDR1 SGHKS, CDR2 YYEKEE (reference sequence). The CDR3 DNA follows: TGTGCCAGCAGCTTCGCCGGGACAGGGAACTATGGCTACACCTTC. Translating gives CASSFAGTGNYGYTF.

Only a few counts were recorded for this clone. The chain uses TRBV7-9 and TRBJ1-6; maybe TRBD1 (6 bases). Germline CDR1 SEHNR, CDR2 FQNEAQ (reference sequence). The CDR3 extends over 16 amino acids. Between the trimmed V and J ends, which lost 5 bases and 4 bases, there was a span of 15 bases. CDR3 sequence: CASSAQAGVYNSPLHF. For the CDR3, the DNA is TGTGCCAGCAGCGCTCAAGCAGGGGTTTATAATTCACCCCTCCACTTT.